The next 18 T cell receptor beta chains were all read from a single sample in a study of molecular identifiers for immune sequencing clone quantification. TCRdb ran MiXCR on the PCR reads and lists one entry per CDR3 protein. The data contain roughly 320,000 distinct CDR3 sequences, about 21% of them singletons. Specimen: naive CD8+ T cells from blood, with Jurkat cell RNA spiked in. Subset of the sample: FACS-sorted CD8+CD4-CCR7+CD45RA+ naive T cells. The receptors were sampled from a human donor in good health. Some libraries in this study had Jurkat cell RNA spiked in.

This clonotype appeared many times. The chain joins TRBV7-9 to TRBJ1-5; D is uncertain. Per germline, CDR1 SEHNR and CDR2 FQNEAQ (reference sequence). Trimming pared 1 base from V and 3 bases from J, leaving 10 bases between. The CDR3 is made up of 15 amino acids. CDR3 amino acids: CASSLGGWVNQPQHF. For the CDR3, the DNA is TGTGCCAGCAGCTTAGGAGGTTGGGTCAATCAGCCCCAGCATTTT.

The chain recombines TRBV6-2 or TRBV6-3 with TRBJ1-1; D is possibly TRBD1 (6 bases). From germline, CDR1 is MNHEY and CDR2 SVGEGT. The CDR3 loop spans 17 amino acids. V dropped 4 bases and J dropped 1 base, with 19 bases sitting between them. For the CDR3, the DNA is TGTGCCAGCAGTTCGCTTGGACAGATACTAAAGAACACTGAAGCTTTCTTT. Translating gives CASSSLGQILKNTEAFF.

As for this clonotype: The junction and the germline gene differ at one end; a read error may be behind it. J is TRBJ2-7 and V is TRBV5-6; D may match TRBD1 or TRBD2 (6 bases each). The CDR3 runs to 14 residues. Germline V gene sequence: CDR1 SGHDT, CDR2 YYEEEE. This chain's CDR3 is CASSFTGGPYEQHF. The CDR3 bases are TGTGCCAGCAGCTTTACTGGGGGGCCCTACGAGCAGCACTTC.

This clonotype was detected ten times or more. The genes are TRBV20-1 and TRBJ2-2; D possibly corresponds to TRBD1 (6 bases). There are 14 residues in the CDR3. Germline CDR1 is DFQATT and CDR2 is SNEGSKA (reference sequence). V gave up 0 bases and J gave up 4 bases, with 9 bases separating them. The chain's CDR3 is CSARDRTATGELFF. CDR3 DNA: TGCAGTGCTAGAGATCGGACAGCCACCGGGGAGCTGTTTTTT.

The chain carries TRBV6-1 and TRBJ1-5; D is possibly TRBD1 (5 bases). This CDR3 comprises 12 residues. The germline V gene has CDR1 MNHNS and CDR2 SASEGT. V was pared by 11 bases and J by 0 bases, with 8 bases between. This CDR3 reads CAGGDSNQPQHF. The CDR3 DNA is TGTGCCGGGGGGGATAGCAATCAGCCCCAGCATTTT.

This chain links TRBV12-3 or TRBV12-4 with TRBJ1-2; D unresolved. The CDR3 totals 13 residues. V lost 3 bases and J lost 6, with 11 bases in between. This CDR3 reads CASSLGPPHGYTF. CDR3 coding DNA: TGTGCCAGCAGTTTGGGTCCACCCCATGGCTACACCTTC.

The V call is TRBV6-1, the J call TRBJ2-3; D may be TRBD1 or TRBD2 (5 bases each). This CDR3 contains 16 residues. The germline V and J ends were trimmed by 1 base and 2 bases, with 13 bases remaining between them. Germline V CDR1 and CDR2: MNHNS, SASEGT. The CDR3 region is CASSEEGAGPTDTQYF. DNA of the CDR3: TGTGCCAGCAGTGAAGAAGGGGCGGGCCCCACAGATACGCAGTATTTT.

This clonotype was seen ten or more times. This chain links TRBV29-1 with TRBJ1-1, with 7 bases identical to TRBD1. The CDR3 is 12 residues long. CDR1 SQVTM and CDR2 ANQGSEA come from the germline V gene. Losses at the gene ends were 7 bases for V and 4 bases for J; bases not matched to a gene: 6. CDR3 sequence reads: CSAEGQFTEAFF. CDR3 bases: TGCAGCGCCGAGGGACAGTTCACTGAAGCTTTCTTT.

Many counts were recorded for this clonotype. The V gene is TRBV19, the J gene TRBJ2-7; 9 bases map to TRBD2. J lost 4 bases, V lost 6 bases, and 10 bases had no gene match. This CDR3 region has 15 residues. Germline assignment: CDR1 LNHDA and CDR2 SQIVND (reference sequence). CDR3 sequence: CASSPALAGSYEQYF. In nucleotides, the CDR3 is TGTGCCAGTAGCCCAGCTCTAGCGGGGTCGTACGAGCAGTACTTC.

This clonotype has just a few counts. The chain combines TRBV2 with TRBJ1-1, with 9 bases lining up with TRBD1. The trim removed 5 bases at V and 4 bases at J, leaving 17 bases unmatched. The CDR3 has 18 residues. The V gene's germline CDR1 is SNHLY and CDR2 FYNNEI. The CDR3 protein is CASSYFGQGSLEGTEAFF. In nucleotides, the CDR3 is TGTGCCAGCAGTTACTTCGGACAGGGGTCTCTTGAGGGCACTGAAGCTTTCTTT.

On this clonotype: Possible read error: a much larger clone is one base away. This sequence joins TRBV29-1 and TRBJ2-7; D is unclear. Trimming left V 4 bases short and J 0 bases short, with 10 bases between. This CDR3 contains 13 residues. Germline V gives CDR1 SQVTM, CDR2 ANQGSEA. CDR3 DNA: TGCAGCGTTGTCTATGGCTACTCCTACGAGCAGTACTTC. This sequence encodes CSVVYGYSYEQYF.

This clonotype has a count of ten or more. This sequence joins TRBV7-9 and TRBJ2-1; maybe TRBD2 (6 bases). The V end was cut by 11 bases, the J end by 7 bases, with 12 bases between. Germline V lookup: CDR1 SEHNR, CDR2 FQNEAQ (reference sequence). This CDR3 has 11 amino acids. The CDR3 region is CAHIGGNEQFF. DNA of the CDR3: TGTGCCCACATCGGGGGTAATGAGCAGTTCTTC.

This clonotype occurred many times. The chain is built from TRBV14 and TRBJ2-7, with D possibly being TRBD1 or TRBD2 (5 bases each). Germline CDR1 is SGHDN and CDR2 is FVKESK. The CDR3 has 13 residues. V was pared by 5 bases and J by 3 bases, with 11 bases between. CDR3 DNA: TGTGCCAGCAGCGACCGGGACGGCTACGAGCAGTACTTC. Encoded protein: CASSDRDGYEQYF.

The chain carries TRBV7-6 and TRBJ1-5; 10 bases agree with TRBD1. The CDR3 has 16 residues. The germline V gene has CDR1 SGHVS and CDR2 FNYEAQ. V lost 0 bases and J lost 6; bases outside the gene matches: 5. This CDR3 reads CASSLARQGAIQPQHF. CDR3 bases: TGTGCCAGCAGCTTAGCCAGACAGGGGGCAATTCAGCCCCAGCATTTT.

This clonotype was recorded at least ten times. The chain joins TRBV13 to TRBJ2-3; D call uncertain. This CDR3 has 13 residues. Germline V gene data show CDR1 as PRHDT and CDR2 as FYEKMQ (reference sequence). V lost 1 base and J 7 bases, leaving 9 bases between the germline ends. In DNA form, the CDR3 reads TGTGCCAGCAGCTTAGAGTCGCTCCATACGCAGTATTTT. This gives the protein CASSLESLHTQYF.

This clonotype was seen repeatedly, ten times or more. V and J are TRBV27 and TRBJ2-7, with 8 bases matching TRBD2. This CDR3 comprises 13 residues. Trimming cost V 5 bases and J 2 bases; bases outside gene matches: 2. Looked up from germline, CDR1 is MNHEY and CDR2 is SMNVEV (reference sequence). The CDR3 loop reads CASSIAGPYEQYF. CDR3 sequence (DNA): TGTGCCAGCAGTATAGCGGGGCCCTACGAGCAGTACTTC.

Concerning this clonotype itself: The final CDR3 position lacks the conserved phenylalanine or tryptophan, pointing to a likely read error. The chain links TRBV4-3 to TRBJ2-7; 9 nucleotides align to TRBD1. The CDR3 extends over 15 amino acids. CDR1 LGHNA and CDR2 YSLEER come from the germline V gene. V lost 3 bases to trimming and J lost 1 base; unmatched junction nucleotides: 4. This chain's CDR3 is CASSQGQGLSYEQYL. CDR3 nucleotide sequence: TGCGCCAGCAGCCAGGGACAGGGCCTTTCCTACGAGCAGTACCTC.

Regarding this clonotype: A read error may explain this, as a much larger clone is one base away. V is TRBV4-1 and J is TRBJ2-2; D is possibly TRBD2 (5 bases). This CDR3 region has 16 residues. V was pared by 8 bases and J by 5 bases, with 21 bases between. Germline loops: CDR1 MGHRA, CDR2 YSYEKL. Here the CDR3 DNA reads TGCGCCAGCGGCGATACCCCAGGAAGGGAGACCGGGGAGCTGTTTTTT. Amino acids: CASGDTPGRETGELFF.